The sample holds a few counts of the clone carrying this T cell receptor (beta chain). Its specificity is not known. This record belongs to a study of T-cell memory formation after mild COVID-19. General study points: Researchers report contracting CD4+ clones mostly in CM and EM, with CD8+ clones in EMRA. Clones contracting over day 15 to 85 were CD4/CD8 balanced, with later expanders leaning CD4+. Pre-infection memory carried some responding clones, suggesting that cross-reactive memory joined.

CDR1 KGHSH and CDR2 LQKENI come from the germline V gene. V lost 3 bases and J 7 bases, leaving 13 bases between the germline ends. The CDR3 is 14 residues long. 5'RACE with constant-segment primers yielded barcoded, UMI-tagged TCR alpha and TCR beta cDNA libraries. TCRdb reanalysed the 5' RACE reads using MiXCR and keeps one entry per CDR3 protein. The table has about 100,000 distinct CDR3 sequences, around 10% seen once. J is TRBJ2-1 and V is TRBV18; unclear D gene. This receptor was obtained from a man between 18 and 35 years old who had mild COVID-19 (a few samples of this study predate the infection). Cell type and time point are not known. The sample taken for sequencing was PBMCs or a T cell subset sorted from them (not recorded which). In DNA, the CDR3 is TGTGCCAGCTCACCTCCGCACTACATGAATGAGCAGTTCTTC. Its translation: CASSPPHYMNEQFF.